This T cell receptor (beta chain) was recorded in a study of vaccination effects on CD4 cells after COVID-19. Data came from immunoSEQ multiplex PCR; TCRdb stores just in-frame clones and leaves some out. The sample contains around 44,000 clones, 76% of which appear only once. This clone is medium-sized (0.01 to 0.1%) within its sample. Its target is not known. CDR1 is GTSNPN, CDR2 SVGIG, per germline (reference sequence). The CDR3 sequence is 15 residues long. Trimming removed 1 base from V and 3 bases from J, with 13 bases in between. Upon completion of more than 9 days in culture, CD4+ T cells were isolated. Their SARS-CoV-2 infection, verified by PCR, occurred between March and December 2020. Every participant took two doses of the BNT162b2 or mRNA-1273 vaccine. Cultures had half their medium replaced with IL-2 medium on days 3 and 7.

The starting material was CD4+ T cells from PBMCs cultured without peptide, obtained after COVID-19 vaccination. This clonotype was obtained from a human donor who had a prior SARS-CoV-2 infection. The chain recombines TRBV30 with TRBJ1-3; D unclear. The DNA for the CDR3 is TGTGCCTGGAGTGACAAACAGTTTCTTGGAAACACCATATATTTT. This translates into CAWSDKQFLGNTIYF. The full variable domain, its missing parts supplied by reference TRBV30 and TRBJ1-3, is SQTIHQWPATLVQPVGSPLSLECTVEGTSNPNLYWYRQAAGRGLQLLFYSVGIGQISSEVPQNLSASRPQDRQFILSSKKLLLSDSGFYLCAWSDKQFLGNTIYFGEGSWLTVV.